This T cell receptor beta chain was sequenced in a study of early T cells in non-severe SARS-CoV-2 infection. At the level of the study: Sequencing of unsorted whole blood was done on bulk RNA, leaving chains unpaired.

TCRdb re-analysed the 5' RACE reads in MiXCR, keeping a single row per CDR3 protein. The sample shows fewer than 65,000 distinct CDR3 sequences, around a tenth of them seen only once. The receptor was derived from an adult who was a healthcare worker with PCR-confirmed SARS-CoV-2 infection or an uninfected control (not recorded which). Sequencing input: whole blood.

The CDR3 nucleotides read TGTGCCAGCAGCTTTGCTACAGGTCTAAAAAACATTCAGTACTTC. As protein: CASSFATGLKNIQYF. The chain couples TRBV6-2 or TRBV6-3 to TRBJ2-4, with TRBD1 as a possible D gene (5 bases). The CDR3 is made up of 15 amino acids. Trimming stripped 6 bases from V and 4 bases from J, with 16 bases between. Germline CDR1 MNHEY, CDR2 SVGEGT.